This T cell receptor (beta chain) was retrieved from a study of blood T cell repertoires in COVID-19. Study-level information: COVID-19 samples collected from the United States, Italy and Spain covered acute and convalescent phases. In each case, the material was cDNA or gDNA derived from T cells, B-cell-depleted T cells, or PBMCs.

In the original analysis: Estimation of nucleated cell counts relied on the amplification of reference gene primers. Only in-frame clones appear in the TCRdb table, and some are missing; sequencing was by immunoSEQ multiplex PCR. Clone size and the V and J calls come from that table; the DNA yielded D and trimming. The table shows roughly 220,000 clones, with around four fifths occurring only once. The germline CDR1 and CDR2 sequences are MDHEN and SYDVKM. The V and J ends lost 5 bases and 3 bases respectively, with 17 bases between them. There are 15 residues in the CDR3. The clonotype comes from a man aged 25 to 45 with active or convalescent COVID-19. Sequencing was performed on peripheral blood. The gene calls are TRBV28 and TRBJ2-7; D call uncertain. As DNA, the CDR3 is TGTGCCAGCAGTCGCCCTGGGCAGAGAGTCTACGAGCAGTACTTC. Amino acid sequence: CASSRPGQRVYEQYF.